Listed here are 4 T cell receptor beta chains from one sample, sequenced in a study of blood T cell repertoires in COVID-19. Profiling relied on immunoSEQ multiplex PCR, and the TCRdb table lists in-frame clones only, not all of them. The sample includes about 230,000 clones, about 82% of them seen just once. The specimen was peripheral blood. Receptors were obtained from a man aged 50 to 60 with COVID-19, enrolled during active disease.

This chain connects TRBV4-2 to TRBJ2-3; D is undetermined. CDR3 size: 15 residues. Germline values: CDR1 LGHNA, CDR2 YNFKEQ. Trimming cost V 5 bases and J 5 bases, with 17 bases left between them. The CDR3 is CASSNPPLSGDTQYF. The DNA of the CDR3 is TGTGCCAGCAGCAACCCACCACTTTCCGGAGATACGCAGTATTTT.

This clone appeared once. This rearrangement joins TRBV6-2 or TRBV6-3 to TRBJ1-2, with D perhaps matching TRBD1 (5 bases). The CDR3 totals 16 residues. Trimming stripped 2 bases from V and 1 base from J, with 14 bases between. Germline CDR1 and CDR2: MNHEY and SVGEGT. CDR3 protein: CASSYVQGTLNYGYTF. CDR3 in DNA: TGTGCCAGCAGTTACGTCCAGGGTACCCTTAACTATGGCTACACCTTC.

Comments on this clone: Other DNA sequences in the same sample also yield this CDR3. The rearrangement links TRBV24-1 to TRBJ2-7, with 9 bases fitting TRBD1. The CDR3 contains 15 residues. Germline V gene data show CDR1 as KGHDR and CDR2 as SFDVKD. V was clipped by 4 bases and J by 2 bases; unmatched bases: 5. In nucleotides, the CDR3 is TGTGCCACCAGTGACACCCGGACAGGGGCCTACGAGCAGTACTTC. This codes for CATSDTRTGAYEQYF.

The chain carries TRBV7-9 and TRBJ2-5; a weak D match, TRBD2 (6 bases). CDR3 length: 13 residues. V was shortened by 4 bases and J by 4 bases, with 10 bases between the two germline ends. Germline V gene data show CDR1 as SEHNR and CDR2 as FQNEAQ (reference sequence). The chain's CDR3 is CASSSSGGETQYF. In DNA, the CDR3 is TGTGCCAGCAGCTCCTCCGGGGGAGAGACCCAGTACTTC.